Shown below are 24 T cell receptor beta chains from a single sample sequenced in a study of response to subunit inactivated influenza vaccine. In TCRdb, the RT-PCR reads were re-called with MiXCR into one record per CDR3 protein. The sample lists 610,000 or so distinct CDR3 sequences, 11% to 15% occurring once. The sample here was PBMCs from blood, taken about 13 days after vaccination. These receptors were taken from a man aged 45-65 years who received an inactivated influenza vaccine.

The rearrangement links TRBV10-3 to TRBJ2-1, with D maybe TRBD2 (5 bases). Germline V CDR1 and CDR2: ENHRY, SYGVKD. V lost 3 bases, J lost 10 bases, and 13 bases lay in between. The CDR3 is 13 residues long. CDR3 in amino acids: CAISDERAGEQFF. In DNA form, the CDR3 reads TGTGCCATCAGTGATGAGAGGGCAGGCGAGCAGTTCTTC.

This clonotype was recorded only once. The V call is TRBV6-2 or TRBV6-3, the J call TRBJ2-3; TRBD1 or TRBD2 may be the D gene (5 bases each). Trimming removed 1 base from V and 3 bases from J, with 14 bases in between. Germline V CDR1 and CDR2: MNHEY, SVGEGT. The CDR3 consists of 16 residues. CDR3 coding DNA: TGTGCCAGCAGTTACTTTAAAGTGAGGGGTACAGATACGCAGTATTTT. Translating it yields CASSYFKVRGTDTQYF.

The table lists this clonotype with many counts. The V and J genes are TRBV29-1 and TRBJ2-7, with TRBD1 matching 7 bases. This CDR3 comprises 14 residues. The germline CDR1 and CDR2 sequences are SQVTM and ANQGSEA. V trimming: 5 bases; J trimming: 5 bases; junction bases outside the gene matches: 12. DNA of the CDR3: TGCAGCGTTATAAATAGGGACAGTAGCAACGAGCAGTACTTC. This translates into CSVINRDSSNEQYF.

CDR3: CSVVGGRTDTQYF. The DNA for the CDR3 is TGCAGCGTTGTGGGAGGCCGAACAGATACGCAGTATTTT. V and J are TRBV29-1 and TRBJ2-3; weak D call: TRBD2 (6 bases). This CDR3 contains 13 residues. V was trimmed by 4 bases and J by 3 bases, leaving 11 bases between them. Germline CDR1 is SQVTM and CDR2 is ANQGSEA.

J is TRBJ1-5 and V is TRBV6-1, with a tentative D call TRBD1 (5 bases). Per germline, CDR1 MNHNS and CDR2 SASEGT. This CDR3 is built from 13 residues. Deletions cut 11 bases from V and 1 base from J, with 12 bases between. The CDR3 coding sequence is TGTGCCTTCCAGGGCCCCAGCAATCAGCCCCAGCATTTT. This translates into CAFQGPSNQPQHF.

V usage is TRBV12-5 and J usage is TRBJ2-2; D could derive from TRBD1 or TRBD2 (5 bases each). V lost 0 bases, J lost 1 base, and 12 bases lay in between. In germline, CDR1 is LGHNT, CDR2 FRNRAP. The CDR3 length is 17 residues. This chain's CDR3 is CASGLVLGGQNTGELFF. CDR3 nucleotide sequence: TGTGCTAGTGGTTTGGTCTTAGGAGGACAGAACACCGGGGAGCTGTTTTTT.

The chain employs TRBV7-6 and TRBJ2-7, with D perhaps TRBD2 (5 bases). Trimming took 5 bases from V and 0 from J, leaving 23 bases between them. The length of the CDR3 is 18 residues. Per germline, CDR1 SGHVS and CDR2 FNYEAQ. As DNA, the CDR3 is TGTGCCAGCAGCGCCGAGCCCATTGGCGACTACCCCTCCTACGAGCAGTACTTC. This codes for CASSAEPIGDYPSYEQYF.

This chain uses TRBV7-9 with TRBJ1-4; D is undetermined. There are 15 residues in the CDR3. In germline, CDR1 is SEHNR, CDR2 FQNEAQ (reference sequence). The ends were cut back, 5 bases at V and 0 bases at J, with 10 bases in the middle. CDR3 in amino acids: CASSRDRTTNEKLFF. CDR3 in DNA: TGTGCCAGCAGCCGAGACCGTACAACTAATGAAAAACTGTTTTTT.

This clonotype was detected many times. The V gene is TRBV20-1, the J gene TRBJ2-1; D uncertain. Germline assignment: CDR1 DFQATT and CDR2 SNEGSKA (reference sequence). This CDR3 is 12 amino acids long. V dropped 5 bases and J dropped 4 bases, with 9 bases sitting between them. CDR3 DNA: TGCAGTGCTGCCTCCGGTTACAATGAGCAGTTCTTC. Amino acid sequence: CSAASGYNEQFF.

In DNA, the CDR3 is TGTGCCACCAGCCAGGGACAGGTCAATCAGCCCCAGCATTTT. This translates into CATSQGQVNQPQHF. The chain carries TRBV15 and TRBJ1-5; TRBD1 matches 8 bases. The CDR3 is 14 residues long. V lost 5 bases and J lost 3; bases outside the gene matches: 3. CDR1 and CDR2 from the germline V gene are LNHNV and YYDKDF (reference sequence).

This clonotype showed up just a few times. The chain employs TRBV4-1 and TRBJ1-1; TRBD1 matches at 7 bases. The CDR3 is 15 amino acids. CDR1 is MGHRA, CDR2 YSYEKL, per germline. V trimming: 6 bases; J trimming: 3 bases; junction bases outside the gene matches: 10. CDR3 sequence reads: CASRQPTGSDTEAFF. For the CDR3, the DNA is TGCGCCAGCAGACAACCGACAGGGTCGGACACTGAAGCTTTCTTT.

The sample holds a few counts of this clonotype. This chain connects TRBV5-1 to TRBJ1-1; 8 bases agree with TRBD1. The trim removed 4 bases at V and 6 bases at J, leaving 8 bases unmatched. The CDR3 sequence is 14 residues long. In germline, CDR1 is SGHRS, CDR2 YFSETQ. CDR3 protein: CASSVGQANAEAFF. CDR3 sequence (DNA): TGCGCCAGCAGCGTGGGACAGGCTAACGCTGAAGCTTTCTTT.

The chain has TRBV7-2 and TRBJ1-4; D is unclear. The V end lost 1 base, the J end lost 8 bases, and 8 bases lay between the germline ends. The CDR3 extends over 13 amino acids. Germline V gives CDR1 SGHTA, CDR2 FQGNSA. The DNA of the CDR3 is TGTGCCAGCAGCTTAGTTGTTTCCGAAAAACTGTTTTTT. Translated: CASSLVVSEKLFF.

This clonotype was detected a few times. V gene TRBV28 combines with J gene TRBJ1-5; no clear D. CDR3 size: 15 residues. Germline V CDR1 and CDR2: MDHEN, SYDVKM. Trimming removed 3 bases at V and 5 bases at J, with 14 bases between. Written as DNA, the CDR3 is TGTGCCAGCAGTTTGAGAGGCAGTATCCATCAGCCCCAGCATTTT. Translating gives CASSLRGSIHQPQHF.

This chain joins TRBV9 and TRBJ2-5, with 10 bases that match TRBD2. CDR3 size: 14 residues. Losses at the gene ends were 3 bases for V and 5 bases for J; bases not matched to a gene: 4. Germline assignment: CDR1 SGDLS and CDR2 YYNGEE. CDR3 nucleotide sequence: TGTGCCAGCAGCGAAGCGGGGGGGTCTGAGACCCAGTACTTC. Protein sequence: CASSEAGGSETQYF. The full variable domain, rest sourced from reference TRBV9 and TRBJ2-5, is DSGVTQTPKHLITATGQRVTLRCSPRSGDLSVYWYQQSLDQGLQFLIQYYNGEERAKGNILERFSAQQFPDLHSELNLSSLELGDSALYFCASSEAGGSETQYFGPGTRLLVL.

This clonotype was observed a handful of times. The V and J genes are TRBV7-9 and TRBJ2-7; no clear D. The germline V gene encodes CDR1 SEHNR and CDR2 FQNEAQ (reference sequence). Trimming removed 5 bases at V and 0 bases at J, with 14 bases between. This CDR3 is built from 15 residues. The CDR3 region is CASSRAGSASYEQYF. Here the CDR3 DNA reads TGTGCCAGCAGCCGAGCCGGGTCAGCCTCCTACGAGCAGTACTTC.

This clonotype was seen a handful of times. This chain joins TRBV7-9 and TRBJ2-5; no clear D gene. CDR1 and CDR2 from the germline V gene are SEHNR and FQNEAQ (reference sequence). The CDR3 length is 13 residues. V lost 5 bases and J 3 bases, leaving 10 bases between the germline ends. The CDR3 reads CASSPAWEETQYF. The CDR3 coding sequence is TGTGCCAGCAGCCCCGCCTGGGAAGAGACCCAGTACTTC.

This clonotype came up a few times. DNA for the CDR3: TGTGCCAGCAGTTGGGACGGGACCTCTTACAATGAGCAGTTCTTC. It yields the protein CASSWDGTSYNEQFF. This sequence joins TRBV12-3 or TRBV12-4 and TRBJ2-1, with D perhaps matching TRBD1 or TRBD2 (5 bases each). The germline V and J ends were trimmed by 4 bases and 4 bases, with 14 bases remaining between them. This CDR3 has 15 residues.

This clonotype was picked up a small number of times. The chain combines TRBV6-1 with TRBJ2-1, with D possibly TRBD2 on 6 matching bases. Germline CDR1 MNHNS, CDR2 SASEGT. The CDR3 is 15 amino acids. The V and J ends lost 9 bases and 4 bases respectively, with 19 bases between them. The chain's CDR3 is CARLTKRAVYNEQFF. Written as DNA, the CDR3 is TGTGCCAGACTGACCAAGCGGGCCGTATACAATGAGCAGTTCTTC.

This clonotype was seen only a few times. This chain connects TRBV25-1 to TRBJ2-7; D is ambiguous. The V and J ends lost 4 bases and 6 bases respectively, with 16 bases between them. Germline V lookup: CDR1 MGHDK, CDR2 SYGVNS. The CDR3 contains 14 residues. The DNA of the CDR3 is TGTGCCAGCAGTGCAGAGCTCGGGCTCCGCGAGCAGTACTTC. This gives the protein CASSAELGLREQYF.

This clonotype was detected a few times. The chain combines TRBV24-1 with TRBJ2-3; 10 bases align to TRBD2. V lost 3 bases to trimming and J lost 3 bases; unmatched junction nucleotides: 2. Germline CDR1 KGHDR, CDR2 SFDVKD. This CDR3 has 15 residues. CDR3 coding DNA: TGTGCCACCAGTGATAGGACTAGCGGTACAGATACGCAGTATTTT. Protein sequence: CATSDRTSGTDTQYF.

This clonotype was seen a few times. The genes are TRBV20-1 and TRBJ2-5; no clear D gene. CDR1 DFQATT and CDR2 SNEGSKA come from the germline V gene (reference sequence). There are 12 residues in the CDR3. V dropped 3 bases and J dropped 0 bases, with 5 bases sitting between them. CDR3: CSASPNQETQYF. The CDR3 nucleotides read TGCAGTGCTAGTCCAAACCAAGAGACCCAGTACTTC.

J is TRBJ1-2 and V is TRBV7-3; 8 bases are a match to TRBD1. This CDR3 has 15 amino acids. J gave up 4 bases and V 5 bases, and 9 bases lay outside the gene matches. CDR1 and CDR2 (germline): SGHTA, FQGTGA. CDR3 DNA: TGTGCCAGCAGCCCAGCTGCAGGGGGCGGCTATGGCTACACCTTC. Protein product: CASSPAAGGGYGYTF. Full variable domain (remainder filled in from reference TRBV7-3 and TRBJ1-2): GAGVSQTPSNKVTEKGKYVELRCDPISGHTALYWYRQSLGQGPEFLIYFQGTGAADDSGLPNDRFFAVRPEGSVSTLKIQRTERGDSAVYLCASSPAAGGGYGYTFGSGTRLTVV.

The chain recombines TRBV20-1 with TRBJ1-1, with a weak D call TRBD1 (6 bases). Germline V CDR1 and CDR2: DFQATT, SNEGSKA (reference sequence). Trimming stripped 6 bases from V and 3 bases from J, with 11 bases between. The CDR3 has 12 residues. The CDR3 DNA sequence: TGCAGTGCCCTTAACAGGGACACTGAAGCTTTCTTT. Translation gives CSALNRDTEAFF.